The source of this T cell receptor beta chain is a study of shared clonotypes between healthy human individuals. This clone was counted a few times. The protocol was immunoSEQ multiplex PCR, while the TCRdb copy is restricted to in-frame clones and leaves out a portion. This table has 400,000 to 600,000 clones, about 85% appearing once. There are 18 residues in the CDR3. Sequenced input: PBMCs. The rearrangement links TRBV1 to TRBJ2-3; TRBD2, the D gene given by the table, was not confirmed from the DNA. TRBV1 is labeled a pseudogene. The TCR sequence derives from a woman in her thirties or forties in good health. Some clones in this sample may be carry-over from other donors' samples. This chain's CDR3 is CTSSQAYSGRRGTDTQYF. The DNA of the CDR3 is TGCACCAGCAGCCAAGCTTATAGCGGGAGGAGGGGCACAGATACGCAGTATTTT.